A single sample is the source of the 26 T cell receptor beta chains below, sequenced in a study of T cell responses to AZD1222 COVID-19 vaccine (dated by TCRdb to about 2021). In the paper's terms, the time point label means: baseline before first vaccination. The method behind the library was the immunoSEQ multiplex PCR assay. Entries here come from immuneACCESS through TCRdb and include only in-frame sequences with V and J called. Some clones fail to appear in such tables; in the studies checked, an unresolved V gene covers under half of the shortfall, and the cause of the remainder is unknown. The sample table contains around 170,000 clones; only one count was recorded for more than 85% of them. The top ten clonotypes cover approximately 4% of the sample. This specimen consisted of peripheral blood, obtained on day 0 of AZD1222 vaccination. The source of these receptors is an adult in good health.

A note on this clone: A read error may account for a junction end that differs from germline. The chain links TRBV11-2 to TRBJ2-2; D tentatively reads TRBD1 or TRBD2 (6 bases each). The germline V gene encodes CDR1 SGHAT and CDR2 FQNNGV. The CDR3 totals 13 residues. CDR3 nucleotides: TGTGCCAGCAGTTTAGGGGGGCCCGGGGAGCTGTTTTTT. Translated, it gives CASSLGGPGELFF.

The chain links TRBV4-1 to TRBJ2-1; D not certain. CDR1 is MGHRA and CDR2 is YSYEKL in the germline V gene. The CDR3 runs to 16 residues. Trimming shortened V by 1 base and J by 2 bases, and 12 bases separated the two germline ends. The CDR3 loop reads CASSQVNLIAYNEQFF. The CDR3 DNA reads as TGCGCCAGCAGCCAAGTCAACTTGATAGCCTACAATGAGCAGTTCTTC.

The chain links TRBV28 to TRBJ1-1; TRBD1 aligns across 11 bases. Trimming removed 4 bases from V and 5 bases from J; junction bases left unmatched: 9. Germline V lookup: CDR1 MDHEN, CDR2 SYDVKM. This CDR3 has 16 residues. The CDR3 protein is CASSSNPGQGGTEAFF. The CDR3 region has the DNA TGTGCCAGCAGTTCCAACCCGGGACAGGGGGGTACTGAAGCTTTCTTT.

V and J are TRBV20-1 and TRBJ2-3, with D uncertain. Between the trimmed V and J ends, which lost 5 bases and 2 bases, there was a span of 5 bases. Germline loops: CDR1 DFQATT, CDR2 SNEGSKA (reference sequence). This CDR3 spans 11 amino acids. The CDR3 region is CSAPLTDTQYF. CDR3 nucleotides: TGCAGTGCTCCGCTCACAGATACGCAGTATTTT.

The J gene is TRBJ1-1, the V gene TRBV7-3, with D possibly matching TRBD1 (6 bases). The V end lost 4 bases, the J end lost 5 bases, and 11 bases lay between the germline ends. In germline, CDR1 is SGHTA, CDR2 FQGTGA. The CDR3 is 13 amino acids. The CDR3 DNA sequence: TGTGCCAGCAGCTCACAGGGCGGGACTGAAGCTTTCTTT. It translates to CASSSQGGTEAFF. Drawing the rest from reference TRBV7-3 and TRBJ1-1, the complete variable domain is GAGVSQTPSNKVTEKGKYVELRCDPISGHTALYWYRQSLGQGPEFLIYFQGTGAADDSGLPNDRFFAVRPEGSVSTLKIQRTERGDSAVYLCASSSQGGTEAFFGQGTRLTVV.

The chain has TRBV25-1 and TRBJ1-3; D call uncertain. Deletions cut 1 base from V and 0 bases from J, with 7 bases between. This CDR3 contains 15 residues. The germline V gene has CDR1 MGHDK and CDR2 SYGVNS. CDR3: CASSEFGVSGNTIYF. The CDR3 DNA sequence: TGTGCCAGCAGTGAATTCGGGGTCTCTGGAAACACCATATATTTT.

The table lists this clone with a count of one. This sequence joins TRBV7-3 and TRBJ2-1; TRBD1 might be the D (6 bases). The CDR3 has 16 amino acids. CDR1 and CDR2 from the germline V gene are SGHTA and FQGTGA. V gave up 5 bases and J gave up 0 bases, with 14 bases separating them. CDR3 bases: TGTGCCAGCAGCCCAAAACAGGGTAGCTCCTACAATGAGCAGTTCTTC. Encoded protein: CASSPKQGSSYNEQFF. The full variable domain, with the rest looked up from reference TRBV7-3 and TRBJ2-1, is GAGVSQTPSNKVTEKGKYVELRCDPISGHTALYWYRQSLGQGPEFLIYFQGTGAADDSGLPNDRFFAVRPEGSVSTLKIQRTERGDSAVYLCASSPKQGSSYNEQFFGPGTRLTVL.

The rearrangement links TRBV5-5 to TRBJ2-4; D is undetermined. Trimming stripped 0 bases from V and 5 bases from J, with 9 bases between. Per the germline V gene, CDR1 is SGHKS and CDR2 is YYEKEE (reference sequence). This CDR3 region has 14 residues. The CDR3 nucleotides read TGTGCCAGCAGCTTGGGCGTCAGCCAAAACATTCAGTACTTC. Its translation: CASSLGVSQNIQYF.

About this clone: The junction differs from germline at one of its ends, possibly a read error. This chain uses TRBV28 with TRBJ1-3; D unresolved. This CDR3 is 14 amino acids long. The germline CDR1 and CDR2 sequences are MDHEN and SYDVKM. This chain's CDR3 is CASSLALSGNTIYF. The DNA of the CDR3 is TGTGCCAGCAGTCTGGCCCTGTCTGGGAACACCATATATTTT.

The chain joins TRBV11-3 to TRBJ1-3; D is unresolved. Germline V gene data show CDR1 as SGHNT and CDR2 as YENEEA. Trimming removed 0 bases at V and 0 bases at J, with 9 bases between. CDR3 length: 16 amino acids. The CDR3 DNA follows: TGTGCCAGCAGCTTAGACCCCGGTTACTCTGGAAACACCATATATTTT. This translates into CASSLDPGYSGNTIYF.

The chain carries TRBV19 and TRBJ2-7; D unclear. Between the trimmed V and J ends, which lost 3 bases and 0 bases, there was a span of 9 bases. Germline lookup yields CDR1 LNHDA and CDR2 SQIVND (reference sequence). The CDR3 length is 14 residues. Written as DNA, the CDR3 is TGTGCCAGTAGTATCTTTGGTAGCTCCTACGAGCAGTACTTC. It specifies CASSIFGSSYEQYF. The full variable domain, with the rest looked up from reference TRBV19 and TRBJ2-7, is DGGITQSPKYLFRKEGQNVTLSCEQNLNHDAMYWYRQDPGQGLRLIYYSQIVNDFQKGDIAEGYSVSREKKESFPLTVTSAQKNPTAFYLCASSIFGSSYEQYFGPGTRLTVT.

There are a few counts of this clone. The chain carries TRBV19 and TRBJ1-5, with D tentatively TRBD1 (6 bases). This CDR3 contains 17 residues. The V and J ends lost 0 bases and 1 base respectively, with 13 bases between them. In germline, CDR1 is LNHDA, CDR2 SQIVND (reference sequence). The DNA for the CDR3 is TGTGCCAGTAGTATAGAGGGGGGGCTTGGGAGCAATCAGCCCCAGCATTTT. This codes for CASSIEGGLGSNQPQHF.

This chain joins TRBV3-1 (or the pseudogene TRBV3-2) and TRBJ2-7; 7 positions match TRBD1. This CDR3 spans 14 amino acids. Trimming cost V 6 bases and J 0 bases; bases outside gene matches: 5. CDR1 is LGHDT, CDR2 YNNKEL, per germline (reference sequence). The CDR3 nucleotides are TGTGCCAGCAGAGCAGGGGGTATCTCCTACGAGCAGTACTTC. Amino acid sequence: CASRAGGISYEQYF.

CDR3 residues: CATSPDPTGHRLTPQHF. In DNA, the CDR3 is TGTGCCACCAGCCCTGACCCGACGGGACACCGGCTCACGCCCCAGCATTTT. The chain has TRBV19 and TRBJ1-5, with a tentative D call TRBD1 (6 bases). The germline CDR1 and CDR2 sequences are LNHDA and SQIVND (reference sequence). Trimming removed 10 bases at V and 9 bases at J, with 31 bases between. This CDR3 is 17 amino acids long.

The chain's CDR3 is CAFRDNYEQYF. The DNA for the CDR3 is TGTGCCTTCCGGGACAACTACGAGCAGTACTTC. The chain combines TRBV30 with TRBJ2-7; D possibly corresponds to TRBD1 (6 bases). V lost 7 bases to trimming and J lost 3 bases, with 10 bases between them. Looked up from germline, CDR1 is GTSNPN and CDR2 is SVGIG (reference sequence). The CDR3 sequence is 11 residues long. Drawing the rest from reference TRBV30 and TRBJ2-7, the complete variable domain is SQTIHQWPATLVQPVGSPLSLECTVEGTSNPNLYWYRQAAGRGLQLLFYSVGIGQISSEVPQNLSASRPQDRQFILSSKKLLLSDSGFYLCAFRDNYEQYFGPGTRLTVT.

The chain combines TRBV18 with TRBJ2-2; D remains ambiguous. The CDR3 extends over 16 amino acids. Germline V gives CDR1 KGHSH, CDR2 LQKENI. V lost 3 bases, J lost 0 bases, and 11 bases lay in between. The CDR3, as DNA: TGTGCCAGCTCACCCGGACGGCCAACGAACACCGGGGAGCTGTTTTTT. Translating gives CASSPGRPTNTGELFF.

The chain recombines TRBV18 with TRBJ2-7; no firm D call. The germline CDR1 and CDR2 sequences are KGHSH and LQKENI. This CDR3 is 12 amino acids long. Trimming pared 0 bases from V and 5 bases from J, leaving 5 bases between. The CDR3 coding sequence is TGTGCCAGCTCACCACCGAATAACGAGCAGTACTTC. This gives the protein CASSPPNNEQYF.

The CDR3 DNA follows: TGTGCCAGTAGTGCCGGAGTCAAGGTGAACACTGAAGCTTTCTTT. Protein: CASSAGVKVNTEAFF. The rearrangement joins TRBV19 to TRBJ1-1; D remains unclear. CDR1 LNHDA and CDR2 SQIVND come from the germline V gene (reference sequence). This CDR3 is built from 15 residues. V lost 5 bases, J lost 0 bases, and 13 bases lay in between.

This chain connects TRBV19 to TRBJ1-5; D is ambiguous. The CDR3 is 15 amino acids. Trimming cost V 1 base and J 3 bases, with 10 bases left between them. Germline V lookup: CDR1 LNHDA, CDR2 SQIVND (reference sequence). CDR3 sequence: CASSIAPGPNQPQHF. The DNA for the CDR3 is TGTGCCAGTAGTATAGCCCCAGGCCCCAATCAGCCCCAGCATTTT. The whole variable domain, remainder taken from reference TRBV19 and TRBJ1-5, is DGGITQSPKYLFRKEGQNVTLSCEQNLNHDAMYWYRQDPGQGLRLIYYSQIVNDFQKGDIAEGYSVSREKKESFPLTVTSAQKNPTAFYLCASSIAPGPNQPQHFGDGTRLSIL.

The V call is TRBV28, the J call TRBJ1-3; no clear D gene. CDR3 length equals 15 residues. Trimming stripped 3 bases from V and 0 bases from J, with 9 bases between. The germline CDR1 and CDR2 sequences are MDHEN and SYDVKM. The CDR3 nucleotides read TGTGCCAGCAGTTTCCTTGGGGTCTCTGGAAACACCATATATTTT. It specifies CASSFLGVSGNTIYF.

This sequence joins TRBV11-2 and TRBJ1-3; 7 bases fit TRBD1. Germline V gene lookup returns CDR1 SGHAT and CDR2 FQNNGV. There are 16 residues in the CDR3. V trimming: 4 bases; J trimming: 4 bases; junction bases outside the gene matches: 10. The CDR3 here is CASSSSPTGRGNTIYF. The DNA for the CDR3 is TGTGCCAGCAGCTCGAGCCCGACAGGGCGGGGAAACACCATATATTTT.

This clone was seen once. This chain uses TRBV2 with TRBJ1-4; tentative D call: TRBD1 (6 bases). Per germline, CDR1 SNHLY and CDR2 FYNNEI. This CDR3 contains 15 residues. The V end lost 2 bases, the J end lost 3 bases, and 10 bases lay between the germline ends. CDR3 nucleotides: TGTGCCAGCAGTGAACGGAGACAGGCTAATGAAAAACTGTTTTTT. Translation gives CASSERRQANEKLFF.

In its sample, this clone was seen once. This chain connects TRBV6-7 to TRBJ1-5, with 9 bases fitting TRBD1. TRBV6-7 is annotated as an ORF whose role is uncertain. The J segment lost 6 bases and the V segment lost 2 bases, leaving 8 bases of the junction unmatched. The CDR3 totals 16 residues. The CDR3 DNA is TGTGCCAGCAGTTACGCCCGGGACAGGGATACTCAGCCCCAGCATTTT. It codes for CASSYARDRDTQPQHF.

In its sample, this clone was seen once. This sequence joins TRBV9 and TRBJ2-7; TRBD1 is a possible D gene (6 bases). The V end lost 1 base, the J end lost 4 bases, and 12 bases lay between the germline ends. In germline, CDR1 is SGDLS, CDR2 YYNGEE. CDR3 length: 14 amino acids. The CDR3 is CASSVTGTSYEQYF. CDR3 sequence (DNA): TGTGCCAGCAGCGTAACAGGGACCTCTTACGAGCAGTACTTC.

The V gene is TRBV30, the J gene TRBJ2-7, with TRBD2 matching 9 bases. In germline, CDR1 is GTSNPN, CDR2 SVGIG (reference sequence). Unmatched junction bases numbered 5, after V lost 0 bases and J lost 2 bases. The CDR3 extends over 15 amino acids. In DNA, the CDR3 is TGTGCCTGGAGTGTCCTTGCGGGAGGGGCCTACGAGCAGTACTTC. It yields the protein CAWSVLAGGAYEQYF.

The sample holds one count of this clone. The chain uses TRBV6-5 and TRBJ1-5, with D hard to call. CDR1 MNHEY and CDR2 SVGAGI come from the germline V gene. The CDR3 totals 14 residues. Trimming shortened V by 6 bases and J by 0 bases, and 9 bases separated the two germline ends. The DNA of the CDR3 is TGTGCCAGCAGCATCGAGTATAGCAATCAGCCCCAGCATTTT. This gives the protein CASSIEYSNQPQHF.